This TCR beta chain comes out of a study of shared clonotypes between healthy human individuals. Germline V lookup: CDR1 SGHNT, CDR2 YENEEA. Trimming removed 1 base at V and 7 bases at J, with 10 bases between. The length of the CDR3 is 13 residues. The authors distributed each subset's genomic DNA evenly over several immunoSEQ plates. The sorted-subset replicate PCRs were given around 0.2 ug DNA, which is roughly 30,000 T cell genomes. Assay: immunoSEQ multiplex PCR; the TCRdb copy retains only in-frame clones and omits some. Among about 2.4 million clones listed, roughly 93% were seen once. Sequenced sample: naive CD4+ T cells from PBMCs. Documented subset: CD45RA+ positively selected. The clonotype comes from a man between 18 and 29 years old in good health. Some clones in this sample may be carry-over from other donors' samples. The chain carries TRBV11-3 and TRBJ1-1; possibly TRBD1 for D (5 bases). The CDR3 here is CASSLGGVSEAFF. For the CDR3, the DNA is TGTGCCAGCAGCTTAGGAGGGGTGAGTGAAGCTTTCTTT.